This TCR beta chain was recorded in a study of beta chain features in type 1 diabetes. Notes on the study in general: All four CD4+ subsets of Type 1 diabetes patients contained TCRB CDR3s that were moderately but significantly shorter. Diminished insertions and augmented deletions at VDJ junctions characterized type 1 diabetes patients.

The CDR3 runs 13 residues. Trimming pared 2 bases from V and 2 bases from J, leaving 4 bases between. CDR1 and CDR2 (germline): SGHAT, FQDESV (reference sequence). Worth noting for this clone: Its target is not known.

Expressed TCRB transcripts were sequenced because the entire RNA isolate underwent reverse transcription. Profiling relied on immunoSEQ multiplex PCR, and the TCRdb table lists in-frame clones only, not all of them. The table has 640,000 or so clones, more than 12% seen once. Sort purity for all populations was recorded as exceeding 98%. The J gene is TRBJ1-5, the V gene TRBV11-1; the D is unclear. The clonotype originates from a man aged 18 to 35 with type 1 diabetes. Sequencing was done on a sample of naive CD4+ T cells from blood. The CDR3 nucleotides read TGTGCCAGCAGCTTAAATGGCAATCAGCCCCAGCATTTT. This codes for CASSLNGNQPQHF.